In this sample, the clone carrying this TCR beta chain turned up a few times. The record originates from a study of blood T cell repertoires in COVID-19. Study information: Sites in the United States, Italy and Spain provided acute and convalescent COVID-19 samples.

CDR1 is MRHNA and CDR2 is SNTAGT in the germline V gene. The V and J ends lost 0 bases and 3 bases respectively, with 14 bases between them. The CDR3 runs to 16 residues. Original processing notes: Nucleated cell number was recorded as an estimate derived from reference gene primer amplification. Only in-frame clones appear in the TCRdb table, and some are missing; sequencing was by immunoSEQ multiplex PCR. D and trimming were read from the DNA, whereas the V and J calls and clone size are those reported in that table. This table holds roughly 160,000 clones, roughly 89% found once. Sample: peripheral blood. The receptor's source is a woman aged 55-70 years who had recovered from COVID-19. This chain links TRBV6-4 with TRBJ1-2; weak D call: TRBD1 (6 bases). CDR3 sequence reads: CASSDSMVRTDYGYTF. In DNA, the CDR3 is TGTGCCAGCAGTGACTCGATGGTTCGGACAGACTATGGCTACACCTTC.